This T cell receptor beta chain was recovered during a study of blood T cell repertoires in COVID-19. Study-wide context: PBMCs, B-cell-depleted T cells, or T cells provided the cDNA or gDNA that made up the material.

Germline CDR1 SGHDT, CDR2 YYEEEE. The CDR3 spans 15 residues. V lost 10 bases, J lost 10 bases, and 24 bases lay in between. Repertoires were generated with immunoSEQ multiplex PCR, while TCRdb's copy carries only in-frame clones and drops some. This table holds some 150,000 clones, roughly 80% found once. This clone is a singleton in its sample. Material for sequencing was peripheral blood. V and J are TRBV5-6 and TRBJ1-6, with D possibly matching TRBD1 (5 bases). The sequence was collected from a woman in her sixties with acute or convalescent COVID-19. CDR3 residues: CAGEVGGQCRSPLHF. CDR3 in DNA: TGTGCCGGGGAGGTTGGGGGTCAATGCAGGTCACCCCTCCACTTT.